This T cell receptor beta chain was captured by sequencing in a study of identical twins. TCRdb redid the calling of the 5' RACE reads with MiXCR, one entry per CDR3 protein. The sample shows 410,000 or so distinct CDR3 sequences, about 18% of them seen only once. Looked up from germline, CDR1 is MNHEY and CDR2 is SVGEGT. V lost 2 bases and J lost 6; bases outside the gene matches: 2. This CDR3 comprises 14 residues. Healthy Caucasian donors formed the entire cohort. The specimen sequenced was naive T cells sorted from blood. The receptor was derived from a man between 50 and 59 years old in good health. The chain has TRBV6-2 or TRBV6-3 and TRBJ2-1, with 9 bases matching TRBD2. CDR3 DNA: TGTGCCAGCAGTTACCTAGCGGGGATCAATGAGCAGTTCTTC. Its translation: CASSYLAGINEQFF.